The clone carrying this T cell receptor beta chain was observed many times. Trimming at V came to 5 bases and at J to 0 bases, leaving 6 bases not matched to a gene. CDR3 length: 15 residues. Germline-derived CDR1 and CDR2 are DFQATT and SNEGSKA (reference sequence). The source of the sample is a study of response to subunit inactivated influenza vaccine. TCRdb processed the RT-PCR reads anew with MiXCR; each CDR3 protein has one entry. The data show 450,000 to 500,000 distinct CDR3 sequences, roughly 9.7% seen once. This receptor was taken from a man between 45 and 60 years old who received an inactivated influenza vaccine. The chain has TRBV20-1 and TRBJ2-3, with 9 bases fitting TRBD2. Sample: PBMCs from blood, taken about 6 weeks after vaccination. The CDR3 loop is CSALPSGTSTDTQYF. CDR3 DNA sequence: TGCAGTGCTCTCCCTAGCGGGACGAGCACAGATACGCAGTATTTT.